Following are 25 T cell receptor beta chains from one sample sequenced in a study of blood T cell repertoires in COVID-19 (TCRdb year 2020). Library preparation was by the immunoSEQ multiplex PCR assay. TCRdb re-hosts the immuneACCESS table, in-frame sequences only. Its copies lack some clones; in the studies checked, an unresolved V gene accounts for under half of them, and the cause for the rest is not known. This sample holds 200,000 to 250,000 clones; roughly 88% were observed only once. The top ten clonotypes cover 9.7% of the sample. Input material: peripheral blood. These receptor sequences come from a man aged 50 to 59 with active or convalescent COVID-19.

This clone came up once. This chain links TRBV11-2 with TRBJ2-7; unclear D gene. Trimming removed 4 bases from V and 0 bases from J, with 10 bases in between. CDR1 and CDR2 from the germline V gene are SGHAT and FQNNGV. This CDR3 is built from 14 residues. CDR3: CASSSHPSSYEQYF. In nucleotides, the CDR3 is TGTGCCAGCAGCTCCCACCCGAGCTCCTACGAGCAGTACTTC.

This rearrangement joins TRBV29-1 to TRBJ1-2; the D gene is possibly TRBD1 (6 bases). The V end was cut by 4 bases, the J end by 11 bases, with 14 bases between. Germline CDR1 is SQVTM and CDR2 is ANQGSEA. CDR3 size: 11 residues. The CDR3 DNA reads as TGCAGCGTTGGTTCGAGGGGGGGATACACCTTC. Its protein product is CSVGSRGGYTF.

This chain uses TRBV7-3 with TRBJ2-2; D call uncertain. With 2 bases removed from V and 5 bases from J, the gap between germline ends came to 6 bases. Looked up from germline, CDR1 is SGHTA and CDR2 is FQGTGA. This CDR3 has 13 amino acids. CDR3 sequence: CASSLVRTGELFF. DNA for the CDR3: TGTGCCAGCAGCTTAGTTCGGACCGGGGAGCTGTTTTTT. Full variable domain (outside the CDR3, taken from reference TRBV7-3 and TRBJ2-2): GAGVSQTPSNKVTEKGKYVELRCDPISGHTALYWYRQSLGQGPEFLIYFQGTGAADDSGLPNDRFFAVRPEGSVSTLKIQRTERGDSAVYLCASSLVRTGELFFGEGSRLTVL.

The chain has TRBV10-1 and TRBJ1-2; 7 bases agree with TRBD1. The CDR3 length is 15 residues. Germline-derived CDR1 and CDR2 are WNHNN and SYGVQD (reference sequence). Losses at the gene ends were 7 bases for V and 6 bases for J; bases not matched to a gene: 14. CDR3 DNA sequence: TGCGCCAGCAATAAAAAGACAGGGTGCCCCCATGGCTACACCTTC. Protein product: CASNKKTGCPHGYTF.

The V and J genes are TRBV7-9 and TRBJ2-7; no clear D. CDR1 SEHNR and CDR2 FQNEAQ come from the germline V gene (reference sequence). CDR3 length: 13 residues. Deletions cut 1 base from V and 3 bases from J, with 7 bases between. CDR3 sequence reads: CASSLGPIYEQYF. CDR3 DNA: TGTGCCAGCAGCTTAGGTCCTATCTACGAGCAGTACTTC.

This chain uses TRBV15 with TRBJ2-2, with D perhaps TRBD2 (6 bases). The germline V gene encodes CDR1 LNHNV and CDR2 YYDKDF (reference sequence). This CDR3 comprises 18 residues. V lost 0 bases and J lost 3, with 17 bases in between. The CDR3 loop is CATSRDFIGTGYTGELFF. The CDR3 DNA is TGTGCCACCAGCAGAGATTTTATAGGGACTGGATACACCGGGGAGCTGTTTTTT.

In its sample, this clone was seen a few times. This chain connects TRBV27 to TRBJ2-7, with 9 bases that match TRBD1. Trimming removed 4 bases from V and 2 bases from J; junction bases left unmatched: 9. In germline, CDR1 is MNHEY, CDR2 SMNVEV (reference sequence). The length of the CDR3 is 16 residues. CDR3 DNA sequence: TGTGCCAGCAGTTCCCCCGGACAGGGGCCCCCCTACGAGCAGTACTTC. As protein: CASSSPGQGPPYEQYF.

This chain links TRBV6-5 with TRBJ1-6; 8 nucleotides line up with TRBD1. J was trimmed by 7 bases and V by 2 bases; bases with no gene match: 4. The CDR3 is made up of 15 amino acids. Germline CDR1 reads MNHEY; CDR2 reads SVGAGI. The CDR3 loop reads CASSYTGQGNSPLHF. The DNA of the CDR3 is TGTGCCAGCAGTTACACAGGACAGGGAAATTCACCCCTCCACTTT.

The chain carries TRBV6-5 and TRBJ2-2; 7 bases line up with TRBD1. Germline CDR1 is MNHEY and CDR2 is SVGAGI. This CDR3 contains 16 residues. Trimming took 2 bases from V and 7 from J; bases not matched to a gene: 10. CDR3 residues: CASSYPSPTGHGELFF. The CDR3 bases are TGTGCCAGCAGTTACCCCTCCCCGACAGGGCACGGGGAGCTGTTTTTT.

A single count supports this clone. This rearrangement joins TRBV7-9 to TRBJ1-4; TRBD1 aligns across 8 bases. The V gene end was trimmed by 4 bases and the J gene end by 4 bases; junction bases not matched to a gene: 5. The CDR3 is 15 residues long. Germline V gene lookup returns CDR1 SEHNR and CDR2 FQNEAQ (reference sequence). This CDR3 reads CASSSGQGINEKLFF. The CDR3 DNA is TGTGCCAGCAGCTCTGGACAGGGCATTAATGAAAAACTGTTTTTT. The whole variable domain, filled in from reference TRBV7-9 and TRBJ1-4, reads DTGVSQNPRHKITKRGQNVTFRCDPISEHNRLYWYRQTLGQGPEFLTYFQNEAQLEKSRLLSDRFSAERPKGSFSTLEIQRTEQGDSAMYLCASSSGQGINEKLFFGSGTQLSVL.

This clone was seen only once. The rearrangement joins TRBV19 to TRBJ1-5; 10 bases line up with TRBD1. Losses at the gene ends were 4 bases for V and 2 bases for J; bases not matched to a gene: 14. Per germline, CDR1 LNHDA and CDR2 SQIVND (reference sequence). This CDR3 is built from 19 residues. CDR3 residues: CASSTARDRGFTRNQPQHF. Written as DNA, the CDR3 is TGTGCCAGTAGTACTGCCCGGGACAGGGGTTTCACCCGCAATCAGCCCCAGCATTTT.

The chain has TRBV3-1 (or the pseudogene TRBV3-2) and TRBJ1-1; no clear D. CDR1 and CDR2 from the germline V gene are LGHDT and YNNKEL (reference sequence). This CDR3 is 13 amino acids long. The V end was cut by 0 bases, the J end by 8 bases, with 10 bases between. CDR3 bases: TGTGCCAGCAGCCAAGATGTCGGTCGGGAAGCTTTCTTT. Residues: CASSQDVGREAFF.

In this sample, this clone turned up a few times. The chain combines TRBV9 with TRBJ2-7, with 9 bases matching TRBD2. The CDR3 spans 14 residues. J lost 2 bases, V lost 3 bases, and 3 bases had no gene match. Per germline, CDR1 SGDLS and CDR2 YYNGEE. CDR3 region: CASSEGLAAYEQYF. The CDR3 bases are TGTGCCAGCAGCGAGGGACTAGCTGCCTACGAGCAGTACTTC.

CDR3 amino acids: CASSRGFSNSPLHF. CDR3 DNA: TGTGCCAGCAGTAGAGGGTTCTCTAATTCACCCCTCCACTTT. The genes are TRBV6-5 and TRBJ1-6; D not certain. Germline-derived CDR1 and CDR2 are MNHEY and SVGAGI. V was cut by 5 bases and J by 6 bases, with 11 bases left in between. The CDR3 contains 14 residues.

The chain has TRBV11-3 and TRBJ1-1; 8 bases are a match to TRBD1. From germline, CDR1 is SGHNT and CDR2 YENEEA. Trimming removed 3 bases from V and 3 bases from J; junction bases left unmatched: 6. CDR3 length: 15 residues. CDR3: CASSFQGAWDTEAFF. For the CDR3, the DNA is TGTGCCAGCAGCTTTCAGGGGGCATGGGACACTGAAGCTTTCTTT.

The genes are TRBV2 and TRBJ1-2, with 11 bases aligning to TRBD1. Germline V gives CDR1 SNHLY, CDR2 FYNNEI. Germline trimming cut 8 bases from V and 6 bases from J; bases unmatched to any gene: 11. CDR3 length: 15 residues. CDR3: CASADRGRGSHGYTF. DNA for the CDR3: TGTGCCAGCGCGGACAGGGGGCGGGGTTCACATGGCTACACCTTC.

The rearrangement links TRBV10-2 to TRBJ2-2; 12 positions agree with TRBD2. CDR3 length: 18 residues. Germline V gene sequence: CDR1 WSHSY, CDR2 SAAADI. V lost 0 bases, J lost 2 bases, and 4 bases stayed unmatched. CDR3 protein: CASSESLAGGPNTGELFF. CDR3 nucleotide sequence: TGCGCCAGCAGTGAGTCGCTAGCGGGGGGGCCAAACACCGGGGAGCTGTTTTTT.

This chain joins TRBV9 and TRBJ1-1; D is unclear. The V end was cut by 2 bases, the J end by 2 bases, with 10 bases between. Germline CDR1 and CDR2: SGDLS and YYNGEE. The CDR3 has 14 residues. The CDR3 DNA sequence: TGTGCCAGCAGCGTGGGCAATTTAAACACTGAAGCTTTCTTT. Its protein product is CASSVGNLNTEAFF.

The table lists this clone with a count of one. The chain carries TRBV18 and TRBJ1-4; TRBD1 matches at 9 bases. CDR3 size: 17 residues. Germline V gives CDR1 KGHSH, CDR2 LQKENI. The ends lost 6 bases at V and 0 bases at J; junction bases unmatched: 8. The CDR3 DNA follows: TGTGCCAGCTCCCAAACACAGGGGGCCACAACTAATGAAAAACTGTTTTTT. It encodes CASSQTQGATTNEKLFF.

The chain has TRBV6-5 and TRBJ1-1, with D unresolved. The CDR3 consists of 15 residues. In germline, CDR1 is MNHEY, CDR2 SVGAGI. The germline V and J ends were trimmed by 0 bases and 0 bases, with 8 bases remaining between them. The CDR3 region has the DNA TGTGCCAGCAGTTACTCTCCGGGGATGAACACTGAAGCTTTCTTT. This gives the protein CASSYSPGMNTEAFF.

V gene TRBV3-1 (or the pseudogene TRBV3-2) combines with J gene TRBJ1-1, with 10 positions matching TRBD1. The CDR3 is 20 amino acids. V lost 4 bases, J lost 4 bases, and 21 bases stayed unmatched. Germline CDR1 is LGHDT and CDR2 is YNNKEL (reference sequence). The CDR3 here is CASSLNLGQGGGQEGTEAFF. The DNA of the CDR3 is TGTGCCAGCAGCCTGAACCTAGGACAGGGGGGGGGACAAGAGGGCACTGAAGCTTTCTTT.

CDR3 loop: CASSLGLAGGYEQFF. In nucleotides, the CDR3 is TGTGCCAGCAGCTTAGGACTAGCGGGGGGTTATGAGCAGTTCTTC. This chain joins TRBV6-5 and TRBJ2-1; 14 positions agree with TRBD2. With 6 bases clipped from V and 8 bases from J, the junction kept 6 bases outside the gene matches. The CDR3 spans 15 residues. Per germline, CDR1 MNHEY and CDR2 SVGAGI.

CDR3 bases: TGTGCCAGCAGCGTGGCTCAGTTCTCTGGGGCCAACGTCCTGACTTTC. It is translated as CASSVAQFSGANVLTF. The gene calls are TRBV9 and TRBJ2-6; D remains ambiguous. Germline assignment: CDR1 SGDLS and CDR2 YYNGEE. The ends were cut back, 2 bases at V and 0 bases at J, with 9 bases in the middle. This CDR3 region has 16 residues. Together with reference TRBV9 and TRBJ2-6, the CDR3 gives the full variable domain: DSGVTQTPKHLITATGQRVTLRCSPRSGDLSVYWYQQSLDQGLQFLIQYYNGEERAKGNILERFSAQQFPDLHSELNLSSLELGDSALYFCASSVAQFSGANVLTFGAGSRLTVL.

The rearrangement links TRBV19 to TRBJ1-4; D might be TRBD1 (5 bases). There are 15 residues in the CDR3. Between the trimmed V and J ends, which lost 5 bases and 4 bases, there was a span of 14 bases. CDR1 is LNHDA, CDR2 SQIVND, per germline (reference sequence). CDR3 nucleotide sequence: TGTGCCAGTAGTGTCAGGGTACACGGTAATGAAAAACTGTTTTTT. Its translation is CASSVRVHGNEKLFF.

The CDR3, as DNA: TGTGCCAGCAGTTACGGGGTAGGACTCAACACCATATATTTT. It is translated as CASSYGVGLNTIYF. The chain uses TRBV6-6 and TRBJ1-3, with no clear D. V was cut by 2 bases and J by 7 bases, with 12 bases left in between. The CDR3 contains 14 residues. CDR1 and CDR2 from the germline V gene are MNHNY and SVGAGI (reference sequence).